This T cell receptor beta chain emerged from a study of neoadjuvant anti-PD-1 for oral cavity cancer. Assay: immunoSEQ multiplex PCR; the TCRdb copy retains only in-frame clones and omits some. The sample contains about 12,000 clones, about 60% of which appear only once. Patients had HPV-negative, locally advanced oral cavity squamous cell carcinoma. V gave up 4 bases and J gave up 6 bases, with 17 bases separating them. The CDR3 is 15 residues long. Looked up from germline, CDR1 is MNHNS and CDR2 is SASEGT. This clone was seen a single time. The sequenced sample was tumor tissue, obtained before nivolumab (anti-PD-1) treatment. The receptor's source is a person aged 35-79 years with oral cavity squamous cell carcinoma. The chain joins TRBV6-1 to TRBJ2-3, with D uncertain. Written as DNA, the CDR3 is TGTGCCAGCAGTGGGTTGAGGATCCTGGGGGATACGCAGTATTTT. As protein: CASSGLRILGDTQYF.